This TCR beta chain was recorded in a study of blood T cell repertoires in COVID-19 (dated by TCRdb to the early 2020s). Describing the broader study: Samples from collaborators originated in the United States, Italy and Spain and spanned both the acute and convalescent phases of COVID-19. The samples were drawn from two sources: the first 160 participants of the ongoing ImmuneRACE study, and over 950 subjects contributed by 6 global collaborators. The prospective study material was composed of cDNA or gDNA derived from T cells, B-cell-depleted T cells, or PBMCs. Where available, HLA class I and class II types were obtained from metadata supplied by the sample provider rather than from assay-based typing. Nearly every sample came with metadata listing a de-identified subject ID, COVID-19 status, age in years and sex. Deeply sampled blood TCRbeta repertoires from subjects exposed to, actively infected with, or recovered from COVID-19 were included in the dataset. The repertoires were made available in a free public database intended to serve as a resource for research on the immune response to SARS-CoV-2.

Taken from cysteine to phenylalanine, the CDR3 has 14 residues. Only the CDR3 DNA is retained, 42 bases long and in frame from the first base. V trim: 1 base; J trim: 4 bases; unmatched bases: 3. From the germline V gene (reference sequence), CDR1 is SGHNT and CDR2 is YYREEE. A single count supports this clone. Its specific antigen is unknown. No much larger clone is present one base from it, and per-base qualities are unavailable. TCRbeta CDR3 regions were amplified from genomic DNA by means of the immunoSEQ Assay, a bias-controlled multiplex PCR. From the authors' description of their analysis: Nucleated cell counts per sample were estimated from amplification of reference gene primers within the assay. To quantify the absolute abundance of each unique TCRbeta CDR3 rearrangement, sequence reads were collapsed and filtered. For each sample, productive Simpson clonality was calculated as the square root of Simpson's diversity index across productive rearrangements. In its TCRdb copy, this immuneACCESS table keeps in-frame sequences only and misses some clones. Where compared with another copy, unresolved V genes explain less than half of these, and the others have no known cause. V and J calls and clone size come straight from that table; D and trimming were deduced from the DNA. Counted in this sample were around 230,000 clones; 70% to 90% of them appeared once. The top ten clonotypes cover 3.3% of the sample.

Overall results and qualifications from the work: The amount of clinical and demographic metadata varied by source and participant and was provided uncurated.

Participants in the prospective study were aged roughly 18 to 100 years, lived in 20 to 25 United States geographic areas, and enrolled through a virtual design. In the prospective study, cohorts were assigned on the basis of participant-reported clinical history obtained from a screening survey and a study questionnaire. In the prospective study, mobile phlebotomists collected whole blood, serum and a nasopharyngeal or oropharyngeal swab from each participant. Prospective study participants could optionally give additional blood draws and questionnaires over an approximately 2-month period. Before DNA extraction, blood samples from the prospective study were shipped at room temperature or frozen.

The chain employs TRBV5-4 and TRBJ2-7; 9 bases in between match TRBD1. The receptor's source is a woman aged 40 to 55 with acute COVID-19. The sequencing sample was made of PBMCs or T cells enriched from blood (not recorded which). The CDR3 loop reads CASSLTGGQYEQYF. The nucleotide sequence is given as TGTGCCAGCAGCTTGACAGGGGGCCAGTACGAGCAGTACTTC.